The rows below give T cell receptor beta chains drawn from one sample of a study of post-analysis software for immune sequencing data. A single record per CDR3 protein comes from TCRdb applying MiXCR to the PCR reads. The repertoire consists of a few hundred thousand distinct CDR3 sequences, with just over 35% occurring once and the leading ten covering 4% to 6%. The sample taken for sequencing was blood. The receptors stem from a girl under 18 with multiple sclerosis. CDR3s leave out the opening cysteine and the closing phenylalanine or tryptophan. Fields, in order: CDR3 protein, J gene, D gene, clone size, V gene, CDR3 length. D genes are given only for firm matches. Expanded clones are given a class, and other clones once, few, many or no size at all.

ASSLTSGTRGEQF | TRBJ2-1 | TRBD2 | many | TRBV14 | 13
ASSSPEGREPQH | TRBJ1-5 | . | few | TRBV19 | 12
ASSPPGRYGYT | TRBJ1-2 | . | many | TRBV9 | 11
ASSEGENTEAF | TRBJ1-1 | . | many | TRBV6-1 | 11
ASRRTSGGSTGELF | TRBJ2-2 | TRBD2 | . | TRBV12-3/TRBV12-4 | 14
VSSQGTSGRGTQY | TRBJ2-5 | TRBD2 | few | TRBV4-1 | 13
AISEPIQYAEQF | TRBJ2-1 | . | . | TRBV10-3 | 12
SVSGSSSYNEQF | TRBJ2-1 | . | many | TRBV29-1 | 12
ASSPLMVRADTQY | TRBJ2-3 | . | . | TRBV12-3/TRBV12-4 | 13
ASSTQGGPSEKLF | TRBJ1-4 | TRBD1 | . | TRBV19 | 13
ASSAGAGETQY | TRBJ2-5 | . | . | TRBV7-9 | 11
ASSPTIYTDTQY | TRBJ2-3 | . | . | TRBV11-3 | 12
ASRTTALSGNTIY | TRBJ1-3 | . | few | TRBV28 | 13
SARSENLGTDTQY | TRBJ2-3 | . | many | TRBV20-1 | 13
ASSQEPSPNNEQY | . | . | . | TRBV4-3 | 13
ASAPRGPGNEQF | TRBJ2-1 | . | few | TRBV5-6 | 12
AISDRESSYEQY | TRBJ2-7 | . | . | TRBV10-3 | 12
ASSLSLGMNTEAF | TRBJ1-1 | . | . | TRBV7-9 | 13
ASSQEDGEETQY | TRBJ2-5 | . | many | TRBV4-2 | 12
ASSFLGGQDNQPQH | TRBJ1-5 | . | . | TRBV7-9 | 14
ASSLARVTDTQY | TRBJ2-3 | . | many | TRBV27 | 12
ASSQEIPGVVGNQPQH | TRBJ1-5 | . | . | TRBV3-1 | 16
ASSLGLAGGAPRRNEQF | TRBJ2-1 | TRBD2 | . | TRBV5-5 | 17
ASSFRGLNEKLF | TRBJ1-4 | . | few | TRBV27 | 12
ASSLAGQTTYEQY | TRBJ2-7 | . | few | TRBV5-1 | 13
ASSLEVRLAFNNEQF | TRBJ2-1 | . | . | TRBV7-2 | 15
SVRLPGKVRSPLH | TRBJ1-6 | . | few | TRBV29-1 | 13
ASSSDRALYGYT | TRBJ1-2 | . | many | TRBV12-3/TRBV12-4 | 12
ASSFMAGDQPQH | TRBJ1-5 | . | many | TRBV12-3/TRBV12-4 | 12
ASSYSGLSYEQY | TRBJ2-7 | . | . | TRBV6-2/TRBV6-3 | 12